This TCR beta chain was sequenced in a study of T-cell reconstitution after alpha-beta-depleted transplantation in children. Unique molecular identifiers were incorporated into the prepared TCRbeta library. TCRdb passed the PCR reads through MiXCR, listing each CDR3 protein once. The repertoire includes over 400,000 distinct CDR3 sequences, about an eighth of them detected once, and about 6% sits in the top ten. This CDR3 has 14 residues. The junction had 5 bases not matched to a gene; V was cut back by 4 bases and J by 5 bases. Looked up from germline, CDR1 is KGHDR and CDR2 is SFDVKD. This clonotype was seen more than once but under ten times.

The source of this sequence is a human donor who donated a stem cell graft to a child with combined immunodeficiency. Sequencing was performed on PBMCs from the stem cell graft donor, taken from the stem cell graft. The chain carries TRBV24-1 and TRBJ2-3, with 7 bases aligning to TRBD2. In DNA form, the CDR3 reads TGTGCCACCAGTGAAGATGGGGGGGTAGATACGCAGTATTTT. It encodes CATSEDGGVDTQYF.